The T cell receptor (beta chain) under discussion was sequenced for a study of identical twins (dated by TCRdb to the mid-2010s). For context, the study as a whole: The study deep-sequenced TCR alpha and beta repertoires from monozygotic twins, unrelated adults of various ages and cord blood to test whether fetal clonotypes persist. To rule out contamination, replicate twin experiments were performed at different times with different library preparation protocols.

Receptor amplification or capture employed 5' RACE. Data came from an Illumina HiSeq 2000. Template switching added a universal primer binding site, and the final cDNA carried a unique molecular identifier that allowed TCR cDNA molecules to be counted accurately. First-strand cDNA for TCR alpha and beta chains was synthesized from specific primers in the conserved constant-segment region. To control for contamination, each cDNA library was double barcoded with a SMART-Mk sample barcode plus Illumina barcodes. TruSeq adapter sequences and Illumina sample barcodes were added in two successive PCR steps. The TCR alpha and beta cDNA libraries were sequenced on the Illumina HiSeq platform using custom primers. Per the authors' processing: Unique molecular identifiers were extracted from raw reads with MiGEC, and CDR3 positions were determined with MiXCR. For each individual, recombination models were inferred using an EM algorithm with the repgenHMM and IGoR tools. Shared clonotypes were analyzed with the tcR package in R, and sharing was normalized by the product of cloneset sizes. Out-of-frame nonproductive sequences were analyzed to study raw recombination free of thymic and clonal selection effects. TCRdb cleaned the public reads at Q25 with fastp, built clones with MiXCR and kept in-frame beta chains. Entries that share a CDR3 protein sequence are merged under the most common genes and DNA. The V and J calls, along with clone size, are taken from TCRdb and not from the paper's own processing. This sample holds around 530,000 distinct CDR3 sequences; 13% to 15% were observed only once. The leading ten clones occupy 0.44% of the sample.

The CDR3 sequence holds 14 residues, the cysteine and phenylalanine included. Only the CDR3 region is kept as DNA, spanning 42 bases read in frame from base 1. In the germline V gene, CDR1 corresponds to SGHVS and CDR2 to FNYEAQ. Every donor in the study was a healthy Caucasian. The twin cohort comprised three pairs of female monozygotic twins, all aged roughly 18 to 30 years. Positive isolation kits from Invitrogen were used to isolate CD4+ and CD8+ T cell populations. Points on this clonotype: Its cognate antigen has yet to be identified. Germline and junction disagree at one end, which may indicate a read error.

The study at large found these results: Zero-insertion analyses could be partly confounded by invariant T cells such as MAIT and iNKT, though diverse VJ usage argued against such confounding for most clonotypes. Recombination models systematically underestimated out-of-frame TCR alpha sharing in monozygotic twins but agreed with sharing between unrelated individuals. Abundant cord blood beta clonotypes had fewer insertions, young adult naive repertoires showed a similar but weaker trend, and memory repertoires showed no such trend. Conclusions relied on cross-sectional statistical analysis, since the same donors could not be followed over many years. Compared with coincidental sharing between unrelated individuals, out-of-frame TCR alpha sequences shared between twins had an excess of sequences with low generation probability. The excess sharing between twins in beta out-of-frame sequences was weaker because fewer shared sequences reduced the signal-to-noise ratio.

In addition, the sample was reused for a study of yellow fever vaccine responses in identical twins. The second publication reports: According to the authors, in identical twins the way T cells responded to vaccination appeared partly convergent and partly personalized. The study precisely tracked vaccine-responding T cell clones in identical twins.

The sample was CD4+ T cells sorted from blood. Rearrangement joined TRBV7-6 to TRBJ2-2; D gene: possibly TRBD2, on 5 matching bases. The receptor's source is a woman aged 18-29 years in good health. Here the CDR3 is given as CASSPTVNTGELSF. In nucleotide form, the sequence is TGTGCCAGCAGCCCCACGGTGAACACCGGGGAGCTGTCTTTT. Joined to the reference TRBV7-6 and TRBJ2-2 proteins, this CDR3 gives the full variable domain: GAGVSQSPRYKVTKRGQDVALRCDPISGHVSLYWYRQALGQGPEFLTYFNYEAQQDKSGLPNDRFSAERPEGSISTLTIQRTEQRDSAMYRCASSPTVNTGELSFGEGSRLTVL.